This T cell receptor (beta chain) was retrieved from a study of blood T cell repertoires in COVID-19. About the study: From T cells, B-cell-depleted T cells, or PBMCs came the material, which was cDNA or gDNA.

Looked up from germline, CDR1 is SQVTM and CDR2 is ANQGSEA. The germline V and J ends were trimmed by 6 bases and 2 bases, with 12 bases remaining between them. The CDR3 covers 13 residues. Under the authors' procedure: Reference gene primer amplification yielded estimated nucleated cell counts. Using immunoSEQ multiplex PCR, the repertoire was profiled, and TCRdb retains in-frame clones only, with some absent. V and J calls and clone size come straight from that table; D and trimming were deduced from the DNA. The sample lists hundreds of thousands of clones; 90% were seen once. This receptor was obtained from a woman in her late teens or twenties with acute or convalescent COVID-19. The chain couples TRBV29-1 to TRBJ2-3; D perhaps matches TRBD1 (6 bases). The sequenced sample consisted of peripheral blood. DNA of the CDR3: TGCAGCGTCGCTACAGGGACCACAGATACGCAGTATTTT. Translating gives CSVATGTTDTQYF.